The 27 T cell receptor beta chains given below trace back to one sample, sequenced in a study of cytomegalovirus exposure and HLA in healthy donors. The PCR ran on 60 Vbeta and 13 Jbeta primers. This table comes from immunoSEQ multiplex PCR, and its TCRdb copy is limited to in-frame clones, with some not included. The sample lists roughly 99,000 clones, approximately 80% occurring once. Sequenced sample: PBMCs. The receptors come from a man in his fifties or sixties in good health and CMV-seropositive.

Notes on this clone: Additional DNA sequences in this sample encode the identical CDR3. The rearrangement joins TRBV7-8 to TRBJ1-5; D is perhaps TRBD1 (5 bases). Germline V lookup: CDR1 SGHVS, CDR2 FQNEAQ. This CDR3 contains 13 residues. Trimming shortened V by 6 bases and J by 7 bases, and 13 bases separated the two germline ends. The chain's CDR3 is CASSPWGEQPQHF. CDR3 coding DNA: TGTGCCAGCAGTCCGTGGGGGGAACAGCCCCAGCATTTT.

This rearrangement joins TRBV6-1 to TRBJ2-7; a weak D match, TRBD2 (6 bases). Germline V gene lookup returns CDR1 MNHNS and CDR2 SASEGT. V dropped 1 base and J dropped 3 bases, with 13 bases sitting between them. The CDR3 consists of 15 residues. CDR3 region: CASSEGGVILYEQYF. Here the CDR3 DNA reads TGTGCCAGCAGTGAAGGGGGGGTTATTCTCTACGAGCAGTACTTC.

The chain combines TRBV7-8 with TRBJ2-6, with D tentatively TRBD1 (6 bases). CDR1 and CDR2 (germline): SGHVS, FQNEAQ. The length of the CDR3 is 19 residues. Trimming took 0 bases from V and 2 from J, leaving 17 bases between them. CDR3 region: CASSLAQGELLAGANVLTF. DNA of the CDR3: TGTGCCAGCAGCTTAGCACAGGGAGAGCTCCTCGCTGGGGCCAACGTCCTGACTTTC. Supplemented by reference TRBV7-8 and TRBJ2-6, the full variable domain reads GAGVSQSPRYKVAKRGQDVALRCDPISGHVSLFWYQQALGQGPEFLTYFQNEAQLDKSGLPSDRFFAERPEGSVSTLKIQRTQQEDSAVYLCASSLAQGELLAGANVLTFGAGSRLTVL.

The chain combines TRBV2 with TRBJ1-1; D is uncertain. Looked up from germline, CDR1 is SNHLY and CDR2 is FYNNEI. V gave up 1 base and J gave up 3 bases, with 12 bases separating them. The CDR3 totals 15 residues. For the CDR3, the DNA is TGTGCCAGCAGTGAAGGGAGGAGTGGGGACACTGAAGCTTTCTTT. It specifies CASSEGRSGDTEAFF.

This clone was counted a few times. The junction departs from the called germline gene at one end, perhaps through a read error. V usage is TRBV10-3 and J usage is TRBJ2-7, with 7 positions matching TRBD1. The CDR3 covers 11 residues. Germline values: CDR1 ENHRY, CDR2 SYGVKD. CDR3 sequence (DNA): TGTGCCATCAGTGAGTCGGACAGGCTGTCCTTC. Protein: CAISESDRLSF.

The gene calls are TRBV27 and TRBJ2-6; 8 bases are shared with TRBD1. The germline V gene encodes CDR1 MNHEY and CDR2 SMNVEV (reference sequence). This CDR3 has 17 amino acids. J gave up 2 bases and V 5 bases, and 8 bases lay outside the gene matches. CDR3 sequence: CASSHPRTGTGANVLTF. In DNA, the CDR3 is TGTGCCAGCAGTCACCCACGGACAGGGACTGGGGCCAACGTCCTGACTTTC.

The chain joins TRBV6-6 to TRBJ2-2; D uncertain. The CDR3 has 12 amino acids. The germline V and J ends were trimmed by 7 bases and 4 bases, with 7 bases remaining between them. Germline-derived CDR1 and CDR2 are MNHNY and SVGAGI (reference sequence). CDR3: CASIRSTGELFF. DNA for the CDR3: TGTGCCAGCATCCGGAGCACCGGGGAGCTGTTTTTT.

This clone was recorded once. The rearrangement links TRBV6-5 to TRBJ2-2; no clear D gene. With 0 bases removed from V and 8 bases from J, the gap between germline ends came to 4 bases. Germline assignment: CDR1 MNHEY and CDR2 SVGAGI. The CDR3 contains 12 residues. In nucleotides, the CDR3 is TGTGCCAGCAGTTACTCGACAGGGGAGCTGTTTTTT. It is translated as CASSYSTGELFF.

Concerning this clone itself: Since no conserved phenylalanine or tryptophan closes the CDR3, a read error is the likely cause. The rearrangement joins TRBV10-3 to TRBJ1-6, with 8 bases aligning to TRBD1. The CDR3 is made up of 13 amino acids. The trim removed 11 bases at V and 8 bases at J, leaving 8 bases unmatched. CDR1 ENHRY and CDR2 SYGVKD come from the germline V gene. The CDR3 DNA reads TGTGCCTCCAACACAGGGGGGGATTCACCCCTCCACCTT. Translated, it gives CASNTGGDSPLHL.

This chain joins TRBV28 and TRBJ1-5; D may be TRBD1 (6 bases). The CDR3 is 16 amino acids. In germline, CDR1 is MDHEN, CDR2 SYDVKM. Trimming shortened V by 6 bases and J by 3 bases, and 18 bases separated the two germline ends. CDR3 amino acids: CASSPRGAGANQPQHF. CDR3 nucleotides: TGTGCCAGCAGCCCCCGAGGTGCAGGGGCCAATCAGCCCCAGCATTTT.

The J gene is TRBJ1-6, the V gene TRBV19; 7 nucleotides agree with TRBD1. The V gene end was trimmed by 5 bases and the J gene end by 8 bases; junction bases not matched to a gene: 9. From germline, CDR1 is LNHDA and CDR2 SQIVND (reference sequence). The CDR3 is 15 residues long. The CDR3 protein is CASSRDSSRDSPLHF. CDR3 DNA: TGTGCCAGTAGTCGGGACAGTTCCCGGGATTCACCCCTCCACTTT.

The genes are TRBV30 and TRBJ2-6; the match to TRBD2 covers 9 bases. J was trimmed by 0 bases and V by 5 bases; bases with no gene match: 8. The CDR3 sequence is 17 residues long. CDR1 and CDR2 from the germline V gene are GTSNPN and SVGIG (reference sequence). The DNA of the CDR3 is TGTGCCTGGGTTGGATCTAGCGGGGACTCTGGGGCCAACGTCCTGACTTTC. Amino acid sequence: CAWVGSSGDSGANVLTF.

This sequence joins TRBV27 and TRBJ2-3, with 10 positions matching TRBD1. This CDR3 is built from 14 residues. V trimming: 3 bases; J trimming: 5 bases; junction bases outside the gene matches: 2. Germline CDR1 and CDR2: MNHEY and SMNVEV (reference sequence). The CDR3 sequence: CASSLGQGRDTQYF. The CDR3 coding sequence is TGTGCCAGCAGTTTGGGACAGGGGAGAGATACGCAGTATTTT.

The chain couples TRBV25-1 to TRBJ2-5; 7 bases are a match to TRBD1. Losses at the gene ends were 3 bases for V and 2 bases for J; bases not matched to a gene: 3. This CDR3 is built from 14 residues. Germline CDR1 MGHDK, CDR2 SYGVNS. CDR3 nucleotides: TGTGCCAGCAGTGATTTCAGGGGGCAAGAGACCCAGTACTTC. Translated: CASSDFRGQETQYF. The whole variable domain, filled in from reference TRBV25-1 and TRBJ2-5, reads EADIYQTPRYLVIGTGKKITLECSQTMGHDKMYWYQQDPGMELHLIHYSYGVNSTEKGDLSSESTVSRIRTEHFPLTLESARPSHTSQYLCASSDFRGQETQYFGPGTRLLVL.

V gene TRBV7-2 combines with J gene TRBJ2-2; TRBD1 matches at 9 bases. Germline loops: CDR1 SGHTA, CDR2 FQGNSA. V shed 3 bases and J 7 bases; nucleotides not matched to a gene: 6. This CDR3 comprises 15 residues. The CDR3 protein is CASSFGTGKSGELFF. The CDR3 DNA sequence: TGTGCCAGCAGCTTCGGGACAGGGAAGAGCGGGGAGCTGTTTTTT.

The chain combines TRBV18 with TRBJ2-2; 11 bases map to TRBD1. V shed 3 bases and J 4 bases; nucleotides not matched to a gene: 4. CDR1 is KGHSH, CDR2 LQKENI, per germline. CDR3 length: 16 amino acids. CDR3 loop: CASSPDRGLATGELFF. The CDR3 DNA reads TGTGCCAGCTCACCGGACAGGGGGCTGGCCACCGGGGAGCTGTTTTTT.

The chain is built from TRBV13 and TRBJ1-2, with 10 nucleotides matching TRBD1. The CDR3 covers 16 residues. CDR1 and CDR2 (germline): PRHDT, FYEKMQ (reference sequence). Unmatched junction bases numbered 6, after V lost 3 bases and J lost 2 bases. CDR3 sequence: CASSFLRTGGNYGYTF. Here the CDR3 DNA reads TGTGCCAGCAGCTTCCTACGGACAGGGGGAAACTATGGCTACACCTTC.

The V and J genes are TRBV15 and TRBJ2-7, with D tentatively TRBD1 (7 bases). This CDR3 is built from 16 residues. In germline, CDR1 is LNHNV, CDR2 YYDKDF (reference sequence). Trimming shortened V by 4 bases and J by 0 bases, and 16 bases separated the two germline ends. CDR3 protein: CATSIGGGKSSYEQYF. The CDR3, as DNA: TGTGCCACCAGCATAGGAGGGGGCAAAAGCTCCTACGAGCAGTACTTC.

J is TRBJ2-5 and V is TRBV9; D may be TRBD2 (5 bases). This CDR3 contains 14 residues. Germline assignment: CDR1 SGDLS and CDR2 YYNGEE. V shed 0 bases and J shed 0 bases, with 6 bases lying between them. The CDR3 sequence is CASSVGRNQETQYF. The CDR3 coding sequence is TGTGCCAGCAGCGTAGGGAGGAACCAAGAGACCCAGTACTTC.

This chain joins TRBV11-2 and TRBJ2-3; 8 bases match TRBD1. Per the germline V gene, CDR1 is SGHAT and CDR2 is FQNNGV. CDR3 length equals 17 residues. With 1 base clipped from V and 1 base from J, the junction kept 7 bases outside the gene matches. CDR3 region: CASSLGRTGWGTDTQYF. The DNA for the CDR3 is TGTGCCAGCAGCTTAGGCAGGACAGGGTGGGGCACAGATACGCAGTATTTT.

V gene TRBV18 combines with J gene TRBJ2-7, with TRBD1 matching over 7 bases. The length of the CDR3 is 14 residues. Looked up from germline, CDR1 is KGHSH and CDR2 is LQKENI. V was pared by 3 bases and J by 4 bases, with 6 bases of the junction left unmatched. The CDR3 reads CASSPGTVGYEQYF. The CDR3 bases are TGTGCCAGCTCACCCGGGACAGTAGGGTACGAGCAGTACTTC.

This sequence joins TRBV5-1 and TRBJ1-4; D remains ambiguous. The V end lost 0 bases, the J end lost 0 bases, and 15 bases lay between the germline ends. Germline V gene lookup returns CDR1 SGHRS and CDR2 YFSETQ. The CDR3 has 18 residues. CDR3 sequence reads: CASSLGLWTGATNEKLFF. The CDR3 bases are TGCGCCAGCAGCTTGGGCCTGTGGACTGGGGCAACTAATGAAAAACTGTTTTTT.

The J gene is TRBJ2-5, the V gene TRBV19; no clear D gene. The V gene lost 9 bases and the J gene lost 3 bases, with 11 bases spanning the gap. The CDR3 length is 12 residues. Looked up from germline, CDR1 is LNHDA and CDR2 is SQIVND (reference sequence). CDR3 sequence (DNA): TGTGCCAGGCTCGAGAGAGAAGAGACCCAGTACTTC. It translates to CARLEREETQYF. The entire variable domain, with the rest obtained from reference TRBV19 and TRBJ2-5, is as follows: DGGITQSPKYLFRKEGQNVTLSCEQNLNHDAMYWYRQDPGQGLRLIYYSQIVNDFQKGDIAEGYSVSREKKESFPLTVTSAQKNPTAFYLCARLEREETQYFGPGTRLLVL.

This sequence joins TRBV4-3 and TRBJ2-3; a possible D gene is TRBD2 (5 bases). The CDR3 consists of 16 residues. CDR1 LGHNA and CDR2 YSLEER come from the germline V gene. V was shortened by 4 bases and J by 1 base, with 15 bases between the two germline ends. The CDR3 is CASSLPLVSGTDTQYF. As DNA, the CDR3 is TGCGCCAGCAGCCTGCCACTAGTTTCGGGCACAGATACGCAGTATTTT.

The chain joins TRBV6-1 to TRBJ1-6; D possibly corresponds to TRBD1 (5 bases). The V gene's germline CDR1 is MNHNS and CDR2 SASEGT. This CDR3 is built from 14 residues. Trimming removed 3 bases from V and 5 bases from J, with 8 bases in between. This chain's CDR3 is CASSERGNNSPLHF. DNA for the CDR3: TGTGCCAGCAGTGAGCGGGGGAATAATTCACCCCTCCACTTT.

The chain uses TRBV28 and TRBJ1-5, with 10 bases identical to TRBD1. The V gene end was trimmed by 9 bases and the J gene end by 0 bases; junction bases not matched to a gene: 17. This CDR3 spans 19 amino acids. Germline CDR1 is MDHEN and CDR2 is SYDVKM. The CDR3 bases are TGTGCCAGTAGGGCGGCTCGGGGACAGGGGTCCTATAGCAATCAGCCCCAGCATTTT. The encoded protein is CASRAARGQGSYSNQPQHF.

This sequence joins TRBV4-3 and TRBJ1-6, with 10 positions matching TRBD1. CDR3 length: 15 residues. Germline CDR1 LGHNA, CDR2 YSLEER. Trimming at V came to 2 bases and at J to 7 bases, leaving 2 bases not matched to a gene. The DNA for the CDR3 is TGCGCCAGCAGCCAACCGGACAGGGGGAATTCACCCCTCCACTTT. The encoded protein is CASSQPDRGNSPLHF.